This T cell receptor (beta chain) was documented in a study of CD8+ T cells in alopecia areata. On the study more broadly: Treated patients took oral tofacitinib at 5 to 10 mg twice daily. Study-wide findings and caveats: In blood and scalp, many expanded lesional clones persisted during tofacitinib.

Treatment in this sample: oral pan-JAK inhibitor, 5-10 mg twice daily. Alopecia areata patients had lesional scalp punch biopsies and peripheral blood taken from them. Many counts were recorded for this clone. The antigen is undetermined. CDR3 size: 14 residues. Trimming shortened V by 4 bases and J by 5 bases, and 15 bases separated the two germline ends. Germline loops: CDR1 SGHRS, CDR2 YFSETQ. Following RNA extraction, reverse transcription yielded cDNA that acted as the sequencing template. Profiling relied on immunoSEQ multiplex PCR, and the TCRdb table lists in-frame clones only, not all of them. The sample has approximately 18,000 clones, around three fifths seen once.

This chain joins TRBV5-1 and TRBJ1-1, with a tentative D call TRBD1 (6 bases). The clonotype comes from a human donor with alopecia areata. This specimen consisted of skin, obtained at week 4, from a patient treated with tofacitinib. CDR3 loop: CASSTEGGGTEAFF. As DNA, the CDR3 is TGCGCCAGCAGCACGGAGGGGGGAGGGACTGAAGCTTTCTTT.